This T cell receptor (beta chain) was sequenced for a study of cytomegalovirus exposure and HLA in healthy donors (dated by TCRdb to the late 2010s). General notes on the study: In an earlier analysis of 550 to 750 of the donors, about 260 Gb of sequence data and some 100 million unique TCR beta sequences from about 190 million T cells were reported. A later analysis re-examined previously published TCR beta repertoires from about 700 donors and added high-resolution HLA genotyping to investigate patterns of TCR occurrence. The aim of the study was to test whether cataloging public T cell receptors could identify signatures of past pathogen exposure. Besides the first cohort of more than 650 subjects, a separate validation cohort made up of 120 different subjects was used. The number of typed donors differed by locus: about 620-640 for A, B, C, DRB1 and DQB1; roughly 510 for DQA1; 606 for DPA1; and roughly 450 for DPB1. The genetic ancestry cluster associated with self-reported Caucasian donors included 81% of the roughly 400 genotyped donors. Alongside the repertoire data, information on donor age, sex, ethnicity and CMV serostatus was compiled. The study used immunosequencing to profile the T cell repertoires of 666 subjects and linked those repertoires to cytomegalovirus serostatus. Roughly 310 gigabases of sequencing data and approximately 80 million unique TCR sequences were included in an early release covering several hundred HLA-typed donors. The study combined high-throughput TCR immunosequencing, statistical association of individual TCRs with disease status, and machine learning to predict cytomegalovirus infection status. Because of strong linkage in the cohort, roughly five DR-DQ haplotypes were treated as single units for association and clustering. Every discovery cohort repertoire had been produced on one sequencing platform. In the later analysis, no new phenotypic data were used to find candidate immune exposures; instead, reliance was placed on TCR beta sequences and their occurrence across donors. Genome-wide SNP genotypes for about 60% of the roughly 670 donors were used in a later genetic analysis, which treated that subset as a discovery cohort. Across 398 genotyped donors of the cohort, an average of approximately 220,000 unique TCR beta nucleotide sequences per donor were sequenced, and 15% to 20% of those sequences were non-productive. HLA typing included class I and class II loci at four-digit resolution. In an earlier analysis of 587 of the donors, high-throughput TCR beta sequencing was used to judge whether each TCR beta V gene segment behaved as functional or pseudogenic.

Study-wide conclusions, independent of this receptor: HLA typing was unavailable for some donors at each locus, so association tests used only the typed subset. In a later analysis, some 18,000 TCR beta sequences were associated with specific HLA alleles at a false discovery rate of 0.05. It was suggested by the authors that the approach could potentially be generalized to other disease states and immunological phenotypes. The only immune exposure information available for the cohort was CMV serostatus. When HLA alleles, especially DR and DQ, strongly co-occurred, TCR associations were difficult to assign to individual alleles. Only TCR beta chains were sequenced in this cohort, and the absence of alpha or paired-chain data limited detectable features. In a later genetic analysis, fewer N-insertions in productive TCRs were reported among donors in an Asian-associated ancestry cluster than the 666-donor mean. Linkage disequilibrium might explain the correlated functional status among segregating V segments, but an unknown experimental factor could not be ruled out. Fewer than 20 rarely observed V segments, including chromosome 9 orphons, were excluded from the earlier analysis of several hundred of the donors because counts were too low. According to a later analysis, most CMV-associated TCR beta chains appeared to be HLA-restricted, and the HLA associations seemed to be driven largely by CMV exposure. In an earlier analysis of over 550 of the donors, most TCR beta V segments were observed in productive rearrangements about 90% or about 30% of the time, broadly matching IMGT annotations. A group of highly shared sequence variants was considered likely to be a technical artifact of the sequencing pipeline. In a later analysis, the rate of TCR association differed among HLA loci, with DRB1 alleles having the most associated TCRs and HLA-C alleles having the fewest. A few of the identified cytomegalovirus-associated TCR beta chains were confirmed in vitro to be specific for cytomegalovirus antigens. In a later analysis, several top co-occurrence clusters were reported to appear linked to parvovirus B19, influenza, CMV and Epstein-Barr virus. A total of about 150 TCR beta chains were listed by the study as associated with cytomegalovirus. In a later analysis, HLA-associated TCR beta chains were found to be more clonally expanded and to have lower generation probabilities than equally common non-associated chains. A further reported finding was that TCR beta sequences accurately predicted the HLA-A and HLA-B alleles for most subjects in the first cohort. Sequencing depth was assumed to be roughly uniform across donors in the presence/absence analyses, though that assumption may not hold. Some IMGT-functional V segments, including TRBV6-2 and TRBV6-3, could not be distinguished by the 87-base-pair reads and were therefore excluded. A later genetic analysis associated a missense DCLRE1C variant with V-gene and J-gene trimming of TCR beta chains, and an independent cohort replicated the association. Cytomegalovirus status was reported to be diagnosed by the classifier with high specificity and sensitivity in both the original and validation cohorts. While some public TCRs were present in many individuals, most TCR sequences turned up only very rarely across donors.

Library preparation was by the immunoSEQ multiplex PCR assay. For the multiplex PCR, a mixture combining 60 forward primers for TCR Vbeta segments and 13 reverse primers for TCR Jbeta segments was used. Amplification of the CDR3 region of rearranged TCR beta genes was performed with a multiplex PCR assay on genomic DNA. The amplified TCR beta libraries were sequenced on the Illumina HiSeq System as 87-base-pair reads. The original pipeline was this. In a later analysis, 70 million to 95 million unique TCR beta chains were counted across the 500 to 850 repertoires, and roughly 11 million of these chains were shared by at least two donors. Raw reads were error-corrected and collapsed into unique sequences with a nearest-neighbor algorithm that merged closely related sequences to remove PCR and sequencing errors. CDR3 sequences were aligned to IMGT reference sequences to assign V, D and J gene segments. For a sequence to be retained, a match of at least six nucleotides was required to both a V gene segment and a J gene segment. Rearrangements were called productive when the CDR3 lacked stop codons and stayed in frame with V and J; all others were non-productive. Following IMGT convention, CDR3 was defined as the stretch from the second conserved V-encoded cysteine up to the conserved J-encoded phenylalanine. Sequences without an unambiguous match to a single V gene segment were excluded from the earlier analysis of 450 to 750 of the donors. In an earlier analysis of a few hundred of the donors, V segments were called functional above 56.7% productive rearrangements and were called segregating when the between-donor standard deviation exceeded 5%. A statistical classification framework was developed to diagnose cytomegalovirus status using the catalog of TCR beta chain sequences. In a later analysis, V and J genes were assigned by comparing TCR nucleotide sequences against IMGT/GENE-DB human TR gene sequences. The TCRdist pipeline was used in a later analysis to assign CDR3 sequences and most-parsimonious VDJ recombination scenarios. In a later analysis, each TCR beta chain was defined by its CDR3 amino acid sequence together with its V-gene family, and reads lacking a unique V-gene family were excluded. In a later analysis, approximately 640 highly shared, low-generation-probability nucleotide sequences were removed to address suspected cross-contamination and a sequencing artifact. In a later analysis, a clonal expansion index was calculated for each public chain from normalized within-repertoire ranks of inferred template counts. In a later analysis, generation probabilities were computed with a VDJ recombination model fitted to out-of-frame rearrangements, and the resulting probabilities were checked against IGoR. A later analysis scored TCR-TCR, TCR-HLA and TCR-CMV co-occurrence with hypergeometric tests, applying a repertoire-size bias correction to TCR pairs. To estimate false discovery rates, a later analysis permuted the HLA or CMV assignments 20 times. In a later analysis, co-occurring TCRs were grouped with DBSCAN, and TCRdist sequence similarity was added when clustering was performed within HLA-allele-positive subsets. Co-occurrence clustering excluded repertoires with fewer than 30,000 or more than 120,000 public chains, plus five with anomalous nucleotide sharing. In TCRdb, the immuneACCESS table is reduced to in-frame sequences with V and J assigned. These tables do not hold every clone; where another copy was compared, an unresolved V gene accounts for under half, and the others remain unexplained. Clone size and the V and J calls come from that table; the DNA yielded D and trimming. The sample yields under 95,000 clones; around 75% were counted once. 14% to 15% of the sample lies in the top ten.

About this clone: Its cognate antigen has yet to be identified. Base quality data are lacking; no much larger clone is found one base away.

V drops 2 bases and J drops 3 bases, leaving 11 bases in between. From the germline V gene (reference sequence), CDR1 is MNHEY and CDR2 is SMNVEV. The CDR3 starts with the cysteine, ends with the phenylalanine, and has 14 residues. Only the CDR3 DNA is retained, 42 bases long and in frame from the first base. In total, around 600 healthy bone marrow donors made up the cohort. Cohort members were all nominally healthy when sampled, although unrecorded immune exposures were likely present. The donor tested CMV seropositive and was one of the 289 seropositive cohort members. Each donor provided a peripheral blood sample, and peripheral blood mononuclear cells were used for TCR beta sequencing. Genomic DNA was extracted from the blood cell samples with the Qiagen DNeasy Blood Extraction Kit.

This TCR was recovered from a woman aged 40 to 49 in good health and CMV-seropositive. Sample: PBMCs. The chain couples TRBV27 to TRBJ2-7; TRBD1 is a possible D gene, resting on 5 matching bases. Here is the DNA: TGTGCCAGCAGTTTAATCCACGACAGCTACGAGCAGTACTTC. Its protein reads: CASSLIHDSYEQYF.